This T cell receptor (beta chain) comes out of a study of CD4+ T cells in melanoma. Profiling relied on immunoSEQ multiplex PCR, and the TCRdb table lists in-frame clones only, not all of them. In the table there are approximately 14,000 clones, less than 85% of which are singletons. Broader study findings: A reported correlation linked neoantigen-specific CD4+ T cells to CD8+, macrophage and B cell function.

Notes on this clone: Its matching antigen is unknown.

Source material: cells from a culture (not recorded whether cultured in vitro). This receptor was taken from a human donor with melanoma.

CDR3 sequence: CASSVDRENTQYF. In DNA form, the CDR3 reads TGTGCCAGCAGCGTAGACAGGGAAAATACGCAGTATTTT. The chain has TRBV9 and TRBJ2-3, with D possibly matching TRBD1 (6 bases). Trimming removed 0 bases at V and 7 bases at J, with 9 bases between. This CDR3 has 13 amino acids. CDR1 SGDLS and CDR2 YYNGEE come from the germline V gene.